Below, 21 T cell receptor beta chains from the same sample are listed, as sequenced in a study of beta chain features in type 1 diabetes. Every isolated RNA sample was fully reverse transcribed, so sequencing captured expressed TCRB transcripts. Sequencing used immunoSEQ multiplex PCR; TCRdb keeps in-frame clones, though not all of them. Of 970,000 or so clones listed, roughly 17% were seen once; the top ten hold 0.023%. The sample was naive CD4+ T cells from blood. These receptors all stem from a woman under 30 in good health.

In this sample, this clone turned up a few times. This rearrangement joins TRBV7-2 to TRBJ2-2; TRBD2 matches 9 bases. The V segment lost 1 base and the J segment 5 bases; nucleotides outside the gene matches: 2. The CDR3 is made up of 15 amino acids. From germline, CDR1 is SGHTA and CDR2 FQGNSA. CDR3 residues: CASSLVLAGTGELFF. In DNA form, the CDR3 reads TGTGCCAGCAGCTTAGTGCTAGCGGGAACCGGGGAGCTGTTTTTT.

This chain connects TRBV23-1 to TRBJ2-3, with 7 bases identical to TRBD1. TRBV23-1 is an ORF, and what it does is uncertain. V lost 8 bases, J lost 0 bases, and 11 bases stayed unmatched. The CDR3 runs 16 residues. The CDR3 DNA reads TGCGCCAGCCGGGACAGTTCCCAGTTCAGCACAGATACGCAGTATTTT. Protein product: CASRDSSQFSTDTQYF.

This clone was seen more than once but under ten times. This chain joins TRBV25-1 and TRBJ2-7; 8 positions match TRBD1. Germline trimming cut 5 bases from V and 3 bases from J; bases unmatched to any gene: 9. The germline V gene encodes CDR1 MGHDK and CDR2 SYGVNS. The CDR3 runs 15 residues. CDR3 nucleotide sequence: TGTGCCAGCAGTTTAGGACAGGGAAGGGGCTACGAGCAGTACTTC. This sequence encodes CASSLGQGRGYEQYF.

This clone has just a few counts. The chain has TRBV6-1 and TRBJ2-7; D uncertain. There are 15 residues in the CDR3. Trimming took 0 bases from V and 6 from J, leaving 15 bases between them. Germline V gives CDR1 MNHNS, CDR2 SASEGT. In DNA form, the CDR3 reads TGTGCCAGCAGTGAAGCCGTCCAGTGGGTGCGCGAGCAGTACTTC. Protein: CASSEAVQWVREQYF.

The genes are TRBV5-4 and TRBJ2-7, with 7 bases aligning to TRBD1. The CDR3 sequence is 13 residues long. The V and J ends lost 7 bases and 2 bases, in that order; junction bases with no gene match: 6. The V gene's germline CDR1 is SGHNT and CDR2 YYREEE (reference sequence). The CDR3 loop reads CASSPDRAYEQYF. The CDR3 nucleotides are TGTGCCAGCTCTCCCGACAGGGCCTACGAGCAGTACTTC. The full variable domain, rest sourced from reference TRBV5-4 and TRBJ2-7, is ETGVTQSPTHLIKTRGQQVTLRCSSQSGHNTVSWYQQALGQGPQFIFQYYREEENGRGNFPPRFSGLQFPNYSSELNVNALELDDSALYLCASSPDRAYEQYFGPGTRLTVT.

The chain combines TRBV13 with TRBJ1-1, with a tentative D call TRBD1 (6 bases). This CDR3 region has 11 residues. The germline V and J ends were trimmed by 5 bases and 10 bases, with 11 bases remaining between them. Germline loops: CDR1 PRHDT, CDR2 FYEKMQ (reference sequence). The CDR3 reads CASSLTGRAFF. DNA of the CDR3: TGTGCCAGCAGCCTAACAGGGAGAGCTTTCTTT.

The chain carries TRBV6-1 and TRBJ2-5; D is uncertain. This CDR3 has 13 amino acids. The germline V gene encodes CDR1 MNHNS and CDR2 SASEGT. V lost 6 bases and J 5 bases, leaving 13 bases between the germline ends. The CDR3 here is CASSLTGRETQYF. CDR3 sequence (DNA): TGTGCCAGCAGCCTGACCGGTAGGGAGACCCAGTACTTC.

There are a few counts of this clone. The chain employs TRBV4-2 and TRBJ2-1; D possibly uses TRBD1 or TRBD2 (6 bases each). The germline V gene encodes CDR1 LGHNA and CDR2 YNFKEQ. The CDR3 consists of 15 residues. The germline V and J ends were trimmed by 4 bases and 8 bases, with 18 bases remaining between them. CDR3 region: CASSRDGGGIDEQFF. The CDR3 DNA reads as TGTGCCAGCAGCCGCGATGGAGGGGGGATTGATGAGCAGTTCTTC.

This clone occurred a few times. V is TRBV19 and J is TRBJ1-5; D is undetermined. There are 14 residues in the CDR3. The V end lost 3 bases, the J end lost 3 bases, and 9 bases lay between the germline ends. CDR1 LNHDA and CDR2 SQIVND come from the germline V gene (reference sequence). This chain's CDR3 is CASSMWASNQPQHF. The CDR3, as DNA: TGTGCCAGTAGTATGTGGGCCTCCAATCAGCCCCAGCATTTT.

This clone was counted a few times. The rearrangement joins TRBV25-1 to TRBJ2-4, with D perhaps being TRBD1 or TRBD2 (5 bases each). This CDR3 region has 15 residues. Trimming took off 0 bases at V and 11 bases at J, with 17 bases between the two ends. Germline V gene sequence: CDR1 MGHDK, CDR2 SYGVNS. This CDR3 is CASSEYERNQGVQYF. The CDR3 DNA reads TGTGCCAGCAGTGAATACGAACGTAATCAGGGAGTTCAGTACTTC.

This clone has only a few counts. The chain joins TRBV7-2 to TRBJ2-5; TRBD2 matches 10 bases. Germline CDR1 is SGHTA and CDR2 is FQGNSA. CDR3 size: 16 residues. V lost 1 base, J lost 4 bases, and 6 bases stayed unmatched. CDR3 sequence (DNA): TGTGCCAGCAGCTTAGATCAGGCTAGCGGGAGAGAGACCCAGTACTTC. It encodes CASSLDQASGRETQYF.

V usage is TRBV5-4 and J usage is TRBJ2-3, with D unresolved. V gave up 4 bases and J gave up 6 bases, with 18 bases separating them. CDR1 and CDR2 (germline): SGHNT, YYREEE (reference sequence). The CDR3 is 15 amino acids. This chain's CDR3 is CASSQDFMSWDTQYF. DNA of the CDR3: TGTGCCAGCAGCCAGGATTTCATGAGTTGGGATACGCAGTATTTT.

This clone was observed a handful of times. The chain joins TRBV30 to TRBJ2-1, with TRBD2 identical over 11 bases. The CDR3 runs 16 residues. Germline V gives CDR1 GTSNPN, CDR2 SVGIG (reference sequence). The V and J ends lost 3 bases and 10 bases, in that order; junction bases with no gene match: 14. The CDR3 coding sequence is TGTGCCTGGAGACCCCCAACTAGCGGGAGTTTGGGCGAGCAGTTCTTC. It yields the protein CAWRPPTSGSLGEQFF.

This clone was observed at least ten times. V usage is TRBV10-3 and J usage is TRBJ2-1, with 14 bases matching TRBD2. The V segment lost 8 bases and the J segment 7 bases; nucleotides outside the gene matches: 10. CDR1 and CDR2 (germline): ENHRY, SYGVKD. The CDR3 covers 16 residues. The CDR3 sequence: CAIGGTSGSVGNEQFF. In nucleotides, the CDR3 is TGTGCCATCGGGGGGACTAGCGGGAGTGTCGGTAATGAGCAGTTCTTC.

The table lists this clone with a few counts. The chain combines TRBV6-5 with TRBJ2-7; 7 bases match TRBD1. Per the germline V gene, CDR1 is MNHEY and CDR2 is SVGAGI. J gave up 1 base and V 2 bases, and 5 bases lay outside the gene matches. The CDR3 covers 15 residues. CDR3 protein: CASSYTGVESYEQYF. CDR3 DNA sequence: TGTGCCAGCAGTTACACAGGGGTTGAATCCTACGAGCAGTACTTC.

This chain's CDR3 is CASSPAGTGGADTQYF. CDR3 sequence (DNA): TGTGCCAGCTCACCGGCCGGGACAGGGGGCGCAGATACGCAGTATTTT. The rearrangement joins TRBV18 to TRBJ2-3; 12 nucleotides agree with TRBD1. This CDR3 has 16 residues. With V trimmed by 3 bases and J by 4 bases, 5 bases remained unmatched. Germline V CDR1 and CDR2: KGHSH, LQKENI.

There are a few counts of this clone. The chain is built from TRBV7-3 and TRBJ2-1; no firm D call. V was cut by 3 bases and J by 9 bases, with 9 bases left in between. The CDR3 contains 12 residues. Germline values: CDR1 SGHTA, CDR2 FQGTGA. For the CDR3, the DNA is TGTGCCAGCAGCTTCCTTGAGGCTGAGCAGTTCTTC. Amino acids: CASSFLEAEQFF.

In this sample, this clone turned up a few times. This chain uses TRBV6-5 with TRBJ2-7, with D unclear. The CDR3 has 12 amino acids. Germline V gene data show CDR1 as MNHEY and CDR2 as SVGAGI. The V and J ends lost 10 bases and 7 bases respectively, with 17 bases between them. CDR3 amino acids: CAITQHEREQYF. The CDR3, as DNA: TGTGCCATCACCCAACACGAAAGAGAGCAGTACTTC.

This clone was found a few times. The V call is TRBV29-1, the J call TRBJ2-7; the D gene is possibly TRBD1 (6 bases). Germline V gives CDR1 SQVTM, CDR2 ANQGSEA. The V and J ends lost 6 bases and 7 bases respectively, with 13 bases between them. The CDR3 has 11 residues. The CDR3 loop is CSVAQGWEQYF. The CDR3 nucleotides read TGCAGCGTGGCACAGGGTTGGGAGCAGTACTTC.

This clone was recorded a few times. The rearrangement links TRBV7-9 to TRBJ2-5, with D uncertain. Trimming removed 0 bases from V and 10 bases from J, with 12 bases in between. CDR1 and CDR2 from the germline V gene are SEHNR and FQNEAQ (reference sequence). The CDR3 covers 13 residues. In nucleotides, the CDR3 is TGTGCCAGCAGCTTAGCGAATTACGATTACCAGTACTTC. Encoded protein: CASSLANYDYQYF.

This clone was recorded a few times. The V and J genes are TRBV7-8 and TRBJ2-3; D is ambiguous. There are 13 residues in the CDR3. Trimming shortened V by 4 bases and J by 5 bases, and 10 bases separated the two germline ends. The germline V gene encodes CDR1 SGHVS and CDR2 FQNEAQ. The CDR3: CASSSRAVDTQYF. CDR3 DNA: TGTGCCAGCAGCTCTCGCGCTGTAGATACGCAGTATTTT.